The 5 T cell receptor beta chains below all came from one sample that was sequenced in a study of OX40 agonist ivuxolimab in advanced cancers. The library was made by the immunoSEQ multiplex PCR assay. Drawn from immuneACCESS, this table holds only the in-frame rearrangements with V and J called that TCRdb kept. Clones are partly lost; checked studies trace under half to an unresolved V gene and leave the rest unexplained. This sample gives 73,000 or so clones in total; roughly 86% of them show up just once. Roughly 0.68% of the sample goes to the ten largest clones. The material was CD4+ or CD8+ T cells sorted from blood, obtained in a trial of the OX40 agonist ivuxolimab. Source of these receptors: an adult with an advanced solid tumor such as melanoma, head and neck, liver or kidney cancer.

CDR3 nucleotide sequence: TGTGCCAGCAGTGAAATCTTCAGGGGAGGCTCCTACGAGCAGTACTTC. Translating it yields CASSEIFRGGSYEQYF. This chain connects TRBV6-1 to TRBJ2-7, with D perhaps being TRBD1 or TRBD2 (6 bases each). Germline lookup yields CDR1 MNHNS and CDR2 SASEGT. The CDR3 extends over 16 amino acids. The V and J ends lost 2 bases and 0 bases respectively, with 14 bases between them.

V is TRBV7-8 and J is TRBJ2-5; D may be TRBD2 (6 bases). The CDR3 loop spans 13 amino acids. The germline CDR1 and CDR2 sequences are SGHVS and FQNEAQ. V was clipped by 7 bases and J by 0 bases, with 9 bases between them. This CDR3 is CASTRTNQETQYF. CDR3 DNA: TGTGCCAGCACTAGGACTAACCAAGAGACCCAGTACTTC.

This chain joins TRBV30 and TRBJ1-4; maybe TRBD1 (6 bases). The CDR3 totals 12 residues. The V gene lost 3 bases and the J gene lost 11 bases, with 13 bases spanning the gap. Per the germline V gene, CDR1 is GTSNPN and CDR2 is SVGIG (reference sequence). CDR3 in DNA: TGTGCCTGGAGCATCCAAGGGGGGAAACTGTTTTTT. This sequence encodes CAWSIQGGKLFF.

The CDR3 loop reads CASSLLTGTDTQYF. The DNA for the CDR3 is TGCGCCAGCAGCTTGTTAACGGGCACAGATACGCAGTATTTT. This chain joins TRBV5-1 and TRBJ2-3; D unclear. The germline V gene encodes CDR1 SGHRS and CDR2 YFSETQ. The V end lost 1 base, the J end lost 1 base, and 7 bases lay between the germline ends. This CDR3 comprises 14 residues. Combining the CDR3 with reference TRBV5-1 and TRBJ2-3 gives the whole variable domain KAGVTQTPRYLIKTRGQQVTLSCSPISGHRSVSWYQQTPGQGLQFLFEYFSETQRNKGNFPGRFSGRQFSNSRSEMNVSTLELGDSALYLCASSLLTGTDTQYFGPGTRLTVL.

This chain joins TRBV27 and TRBJ2-2; 15 bases align to TRBD2. The V and J ends lost 11 bases and 2 bases, in that order; junction bases with no gene match: 12. The CDR3 loop spans 18 amino acids. Germline V lookup: CDR1 MNHEY, CDR2 SMNVEV (reference sequence). CDR3 nucleotides: TGTGCCGTAAAGGGACTAGCGGGGGGAACCCCTAACACCGGGGAGCTGTTTTTT. Translated: CAVKGLAGGTPNTGELFF.